This T cell receptor (beta chain) was recorded in a study of molecular identifiers for immune sequencing clone quantification. Study-wide context: In replicates, RNA from approximately 20,000 or 100,000 naive CD8 cells was divided five ways and four parts were sequenced.

The CDR3 runs to 17 residues. The V and J ends lost 0 bases and 4 bases respectively, with 17 bases between them. TCR libraries were built in bulk with a published protocol and specific TCR primers. TCRdb reprocessed the PCR reads via MiXCR and lists one record per CDR3 protein. The sample includes more than 550,000 distinct CDR3 sequences, about 25% seen only once; the top ten take 0.6% to 0.9%. The genes are TRBV12-3 or TRBV12-4 and TRBJ2-3; D is undetermined. Input material: naive CD8+ T cells from blood, with Jurkat cell RNA spiked in. Subset given: FACS-sorted CD8+CD4-CCR7+CD45RA+ naive T cells. The clonotype originates from a human donor in good health. Some libraries in this study had Jurkat cell RNA spiked in. The CDR3 nucleotides are TGTGCCAGCAGTTTAGCGCGGCGCAGCACCGGCCCAGATACGCAGTATTTT. Protein sequence: CASSLARRSTGPDTQYF.